This T cell receptor (beta chain) was found in a study of blood T cell repertoires in COVID-19 (dated by TCRdb to about 2020). Regarding the research as a whole: Samples from collaborators originated in the United States, Italy and Spain and spanned both the acute and convalescent phases of COVID-19. Deeply sampled blood TCRbeta repertoires from subjects exposed to, actively infected with, or recovered from COVID-19 were included in the dataset. Where available, HLA class I and class II types were taken from metadata supplied by the sample provider and were not determined by assay-based typing. The prospective study material was composed of cDNA or gDNA derived from T cells, B-cell-depleted T cells, or PBMCs. Samples came from the ongoing ImmuneRACE study (first 160 participants) plus 1,254 subjects from 6 global collaborators. The sample metadata nearly always contained a de-identified subject ID, COVID-19 status, age in years and sex. The repertoires were released in a freely available public database meant as a resource for research on the immune response to SARS-CoV-2.

TCRbeta CDR3 regions were amplified from genomic DNA using the immunoSEQ Assay, a bias-controlled multiplex PCR. The original pipeline was this. Nucleated cell counts per sample were estimated from amplification of reference gene primers within the assay. Sequence reads were collapsed and filtered to measure the absolute abundance of every unique TCRbeta CDR3 rearrangement. For each sample, productive Simpson clonality was calculated as the square root of Simpson's diversity index across productive rearrangements. Sourced from immuneACCESS, this table was stored by TCRdb with only in-frame sequences that have V and J called. A share of the clones is absent; for the studies checked, an unresolved V gene accounts for under half, and the remainder has no known explanation. The V and J calls and clone size were taken over from that table, and D and trimming were inferred from the DNA. In all, the sample holds some 190,000 clones, and 80% of those were seen once. The ten largest clones take up approximately 6.9% of the sample.

Collaborating institutions collected whole blood in K2EDTA tubes following their own protocols. Collaborator samples were shipped for TCRbeta analysis as frozen whole blood, isolated PBMCs, or DNA extracted from either sample type. About this clone: Its antigen is not yet known. Base qualities were left out, and no much larger clone turns up one base away.

Spanning cysteine to phenylalanine, the CDR3 consists of 15 amino acids. The sequence is cut down to CDR3 DNA, 45 bases in frame from base 1. V lost 4 bases and J lost 4 bases, and the count of bases not matched to a germline gene is 5. CDR1 and CDR2 (SGHDT, YYEEEE) derive from the germline V gene. What the research found in general, with its limitations: How much clinical and demographic metadata was included differed by source and by participant, and the metadata was provided uncurated.

The receptor chain draws on TRBV5-6 and TRBJ2-3; TRBD2 agrees with 11 junctional bases. The TCR originated in a man in his sixties with acute or convalescent COVID-19. The material sequenced was peripheral blood. This receptor has the CDR3 CASSTGLADSDTQYF. The sequenced DNA: TGTGCCAGCAGCACGGGACTAGCGGATTCAGATACGCAGTATTTT.